This T cell receptor (beta chain) was captured in a study of T cell responses to AZD1222 COVID-19 vaccine. The CDR3 covers 14 residues. The V gene lost 1 base and the J gene lost 3 bases, with 10 bases spanning the gap. The germline CDR1 and CDR2 sequences are SGHDT and YYEEEE. TCRdb's table, derived via immunoSEQ multiplex PCR, lists solely in-frame clones and lacks some. Here the sample spans roughly 150,000 clones, 90% to 95% being singletons. The V call is TRBV5-6, the J call TRBJ1-1, with D tentatively TRBD1 (6 bases). This TCR derives from an adult who received the AZD1222 COVID-19 vaccine. The sample consisted of peripheral blood, taken 28 days after the second AZD1222 dose. The CDR3 is CASSLLGADTEAFF. The CDR3 DNA is TGTGCCAGCAGCTTGCTGGGGGCGGACACTGAAGCTTTCTTT. Together with reference TRBV5-6 and TRBJ1-1, the CDR3 gives the full variable domain: DAGVTQSPTHLIKTRGQQVTLRCSPKSGHDTVSWYQQALGQGPQFIFQYYEEEERQRGNFPDRFSGHQFPNYSSELNVNALLLGDSALYLCASSLLGADTEAFFGQGTRLTVV.